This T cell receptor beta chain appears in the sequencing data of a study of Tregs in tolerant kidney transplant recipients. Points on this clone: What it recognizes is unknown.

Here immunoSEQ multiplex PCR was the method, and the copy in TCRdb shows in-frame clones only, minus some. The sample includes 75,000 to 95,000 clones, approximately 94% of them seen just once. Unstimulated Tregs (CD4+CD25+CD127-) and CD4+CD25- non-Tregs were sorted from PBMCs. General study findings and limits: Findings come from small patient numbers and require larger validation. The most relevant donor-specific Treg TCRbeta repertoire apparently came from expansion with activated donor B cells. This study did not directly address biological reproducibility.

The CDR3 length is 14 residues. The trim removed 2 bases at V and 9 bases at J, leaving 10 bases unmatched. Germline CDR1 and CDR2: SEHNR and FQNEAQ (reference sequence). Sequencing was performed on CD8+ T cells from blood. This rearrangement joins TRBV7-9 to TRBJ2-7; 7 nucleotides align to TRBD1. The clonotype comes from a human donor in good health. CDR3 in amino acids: CASSLTGTALGQYF. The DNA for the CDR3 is TGTGCCAGCAGCTTAACCGGGACAGCCCTCGGGCAGTACTTC.